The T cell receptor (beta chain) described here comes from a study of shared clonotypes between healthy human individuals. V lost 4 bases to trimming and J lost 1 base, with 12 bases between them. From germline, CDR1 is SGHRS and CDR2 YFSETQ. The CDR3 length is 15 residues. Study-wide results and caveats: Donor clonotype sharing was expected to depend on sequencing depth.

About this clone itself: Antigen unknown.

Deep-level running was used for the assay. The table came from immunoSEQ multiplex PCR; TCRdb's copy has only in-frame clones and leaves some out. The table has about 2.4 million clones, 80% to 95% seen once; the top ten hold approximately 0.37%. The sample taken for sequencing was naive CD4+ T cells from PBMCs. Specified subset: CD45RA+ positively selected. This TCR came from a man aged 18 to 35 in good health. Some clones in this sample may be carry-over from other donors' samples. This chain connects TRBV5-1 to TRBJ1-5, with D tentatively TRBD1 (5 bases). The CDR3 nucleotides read TGCGCCAGCAGCCCAGGGTTGGACAGCAATCAGCCCCAGCATTTT. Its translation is CASSPGLDSNQPQHF.